A selection of T cell receptor beta chains follows, all from one sample in a study of shared clonotypes between healthy human individuals. Assay used: immunoSEQ multiplex PCR; TCRdb lists only in-frame clones, some missing. Of some 650,000 clones in the sample, less than 98% were seen once. Sequenced: naive CD4+ T cells sorted from blood. All receptors come from a woman in her 30s in good health. Each CDR3 is given with its conserved first and last residue. D genes are given only for firm matches. The size of a clone is reported for some rows only, either as once, few or many, or as a class for expanded clones.

cdr3_nt: TGTGCCAGCAGTCCCACAGGACAGGGTCTAGGTGGAAACACCATATATTTT; cdr3_aa: CASSPTGQGLGGNTIYF; d_call: TRBD1; clone_size: -; j_call: TRBJ1-3; cdr3_length: 17; v_call: TRBV28
cdr3_nt: TGTGCCAGCCGGGTCCGCAACTCTGGGGCCAACGTCCTGACTTTC; cdr3_aa: CASRVRNSGANVLTF; d_call: -; clone_size: -; j_call: TRBJ2-6; cdr3_length: 15; v_call: TRBV6-5
cdr3_nt: TGTGCCAGCAGCGAACAAGCTCCAGGGAAGAACTATGGCTACACCTTC; cdr3_aa: CASSEQAPGKNYGYTF; d_call: -; clone_size: -; j_call: TRBJ1-2; cdr3_length: 16; v_call: TRBV7-3
cdr3_nt: TGTGCCAGCAGTTCGGACAGGATCAATGAGCAGTTCTTC; cdr3_aa: CASSSDRINEQFF; d_call: TRBD1; clone_size: -; j_call: TRBJ2-1; cdr3_length: 13; v_call: TRBV27
cdr3_nt: TGTGCCAGCAGTGATCCGACAGGGGGCAATCAGCCCCAGCATTTT; cdr3_aa: CASSDPTGGNQPQHF; d_call: TRBD1; clone_size: -; j_call: TRBJ1-5; cdr3_length: 15; v_call: TRBV6-1
cdr3_nt: TGTGCCAGCAGTTTTTCTGGGACAGGGTATGGCTACACCTTC; cdr3_aa: CASSFSGTGYGYTF; d_call: TRBD1; clone_size: -; j_call: TRBJ1-2; cdr3_length: 14; v_call: TRBV28
cdr3_nt: TGTGCCAGCAGCATCACTAGCGGAGCCTCCTACAATGAGCAGTTCTTC; cdr3_aa: CASSITSGASYNEQFF; d_call: TRBD2; clone_size: -; j_call: TRBJ2-1; cdr3_length: 16; v_call: TRBV11-2
cdr3_nt: TGTGCCAGCACGCCCCCAGGGGCAGGGCCCCAGCATTTT; cdr3_aa: CASTPPGAGPQHF; d_call: -; clone_size: -; j_call: TRBJ1-5; cdr3_length: 13; v_call: TRBV28
cdr3_nt: TGTGCCAGCAGCTCTGCGGGAGGCCGTGAGACCCAGTACTTC; cdr3_aa: CASSSAGGRETQYF; d_call: TRBD2; clone_size: -; j_call: TRBJ2-5; cdr3_length: 14; v_call: TRBV7-3
cdr3_nt: TGTGCCAGCTCACCTCAAGCTAGCGGGAGGGATTCCTACGAGCAGTACTTC; cdr3_aa: CASSPQASGRDSYEQYF; d_call: TRBD2; clone_size: once; j_call: TRBJ2-7; cdr3_length: 17; v_call: TRBV18
cdr3_nt: TGTGCCAGCAGCTTTCCGCTACTAGCATACGACAATGAGCAGTTCTTC; cdr3_aa: CASSFPLLAYDNEQFF; d_call: -; clone_size: -; j_call: TRBJ2-1; cdr3_length: 16; v_call: TRBV5-8
cdr3_nt: TGTGCCAGCCGCGGGGGCGTACAAGAGACCCAGTACTTC; cdr3_aa: CASRGGVQETQYF; d_call: -; clone_size: -; j_call: TRBJ2-5; cdr3_length: 13; v_call: TRBV27
cdr3_nt: TGTGCCAGCAGCTTAGATCTAAGGCGTGGGAGTACCCACGAGCAGTACTTC; cdr3_aa: CASSLDLRRGSTHEQYF; d_call: -; clone_size: -; j_call: TRBJ2-7; cdr3_length: 17; v_call: TRBV11-2
cdr3_nt: TGTGCCAGCAGTTCCCCTGCCGGCCAGTACTTC; cdr3_aa: CASSSPAGQYF; d_call: -; clone_size: -; j_call: TRBJ2-5; cdr3_length: 11; v_call: TRBV6-5
cdr3_nt: TGTGCCAGTACCAGTTACGGGGGGCTTAACTATGGCTACACCTTC; cdr3_aa: CASTSYGGLNYGYTF; d_call: -; clone_size: -; j_call: TRBJ1-2; cdr3_length: 15; v_call: TRBV19
cdr3_nt: TGTGCCAGCGATTCCGGGACAGTGAACACTGAAGCTTTCTTT; cdr3_aa: CASDSGTVNTEAFF; d_call: TRBD1; clone_size: -; j_call: TRBJ1-1; cdr3_length: 14; v_call: TRBV10-3
cdr3_nt: TGTGCCAGCAGCCAAGAAGGGAGTCCAACCTCCTACAATGAGCAGTTCTTC; cdr3_aa: CASSQEGSPTSYNEQFF; d_call: -; clone_size: -; j_call: TRBJ2-1; cdr3_length: 17; v_call: TRBV14
cdr3_nt: TGTGCCAGCAAAACGACAGATCGACTGAACACCGGGGAGCTGTTTTTT; cdr3_aa: CASKTTDRLNTGELFF; d_call: -; clone_size: -; j_call: TRBJ2-2; cdr3_length: 16; v_call: TRBV5-8
cdr3_nt: TGTGCCAGCAGCTTAGGTGTACTAGCAGCCTACGAGCAGTACTTC; cdr3_aa: CASSLGVLAAYEQYF; d_call: -; clone_size: -; j_call: TRBJ2-7; cdr3_length: 15; v_call: TRBV11-2
cdr3_nt: TGTGCCAGCAGTTTAAGTAGCGACGGCGTCGAGCAGTACTTC; cdr3_aa: CASSLSSDGVEQYF; d_call: -; clone_size: -; j_call: TRBJ2-7; cdr3_length: 14; v_call: TRBV27
cdr3_nt: TGTGCCAGCAGCATTACTTCCAGCAATCAGCCCCAGCATTTT; cdr3_aa: CASSITSSNQPQHF; d_call: -; clone_size: -; j_call: TRBJ1-5; cdr3_length: 14; v_call: TRBV7-2
cdr3_nt: TGTGCCAGTAGTATAGGCTACCAAGAGACCCAGTACTTC; cdr3_aa: CASSIGYQETQYF; d_call: -; clone_size: -; j_call: TRBJ2-5; cdr3_length: 13; v_call: TRBV19
cdr3_nt: TGTGCCAGCAGTGAAGACAGAACCGGGGAGCTGTTTTTT; cdr3_aa: CASSEDRTGELFF; d_call: -; clone_size: -; j_call: TRBJ2-2; cdr3_length: 13; v_call: TRBV25-1
cdr3_nt: TGTGCCTGGAAGTATAGTTCCTACGAGCAGTACTTC; cdr3_aa: CAWKYSSYEQYF; d_call: -; clone_size: -; j_call: TRBJ2-7; cdr3_length: 12; v_call: TRBV30
cdr3_nt: TGTGCCAGCAGCTTAGATGGGACTAGAATTACAGATACGCAGTATTTT; cdr3_aa: CASSLDGTRITDTQYF; d_call: TRBD2; clone_size: -; j_call: TRBJ2-3; cdr3_length: 16; v_call: TRBV7-9
cdr3_nt: TGTGCCAGTAGTACCACAGTACACACTGAAGCTTTCTTT; cdr3_aa: CASSTTVHTEAFF; d_call: -; clone_size: -; j_call: TRBJ1-1; cdr3_length: 13; v_call: TRBV19
cdr3_nt: TGTGCCACCTCGTGGGCACAGGGGTGGGGTAATGAGCAGTTCTTC; cdr3_aa: CATSWAQGWGNEQFF; d_call: TRBD1; clone_size: -; j_call: TRBJ2-1; cdr3_length: 15; v_call: TRBV19
cdr3_nt: TGCGCCAGCAGGACCGGAGGGGGAGGCTACGAGCAGTACTTC; cdr3_aa: CASRTGGGGYEQYF; d_call: -; clone_size: -; j_call: TRBJ2-7; cdr3_length: 14; v_call: TRBV10-2
cdr3_nt: TGTGCCAGCAGTTATACTAGCCGGAATGAGCAGTTCTTC; cdr3_aa: CASSYTSRNEQFF; d_call: -; clone_size: -; j_call: TRBJ2-1; cdr3_length: 13; v_call: TRBV6-6
cdr3_nt: TGTGCCAGCAGTTTCGGCCCTGGTCTAGCGGGAGGGCCATCGTACGAGCAGTACTTC; cdr3_aa: CASSFGPGLAGGPSYEQYF; d_call: TRBD2; clone_size: -; j_call: TRBJ2-7; cdr3_length: 19; v_call: TRBV28
cdr3_nt: TGTGCCAGCAGTCCAGGACAGGGGGCAAGTGAGCAGTTCTTC; cdr3_aa: CASSPGQGASEQFF; d_call: TRBD1; clone_size: -; j_call: TRBJ2-1; cdr3_length: 14; v_call: TRBV27
cdr3_nt: TGCGCCAGCAATACCAGGACGGGGGATACGCAGTATTTT; cdr3_aa: CASNTRTGDTQYF; d_call: -; clone_size: -; j_call: TRBJ2-3; cdr3_length: 13; v_call: TRBV10-1
cdr3_nt: TGTGCCAGCAGTTTATCCGGGACTAGCGGGAGGGAGCAGTTCTTC; cdr3_aa: CASSLSGTSGREQFF; d_call: TRBD2; clone_size: -; j_call: TRBJ2-1; cdr3_length: 15; v_call: TRBV28
cdr3_nt: TGTGCCAGCAGACGGGCCGGGACAGGGATGAGGACCCAGTACTTC; cdr3_aa: CASRRAGTGMRTQYF; d_call: TRBD1; clone_size: -; j_call: TRBJ2-5; cdr3_length: 15; v_call: TRBV13
cdr3_nt: TGCGCCAGCGGCTGGGGGGCTAACACTGAAGCTTTCTTT; cdr3_aa: CASGWGANTEAFF; d_call: -; clone_size: -; j_call: TRBJ1-1; cdr3_length: 13; v_call: TRBV5-1
cdr3_nt: TGTGCCAGCAGTCAATCCGGGCAGGACCCCTACGAGCAGTACTTC; cdr3_aa: CASSQSGQDPYEQYF; d_call: -; clone_size: -; j_call: TRBJ2-7; cdr3_length: 15; v_call: TRBV7-3
cdr3_nt: TGTGCCAGCAGTCAAAAAGAATTCGGGAAGCCACGGGTTGAGCAGTTCTTC; cdr3_aa: CASSQKEFGKPRVEQFF; d_call: -; clone_size: -; j_call: TRBJ2-1; cdr3_length: 17; v_call: TRBV28
cdr3_nt: TGTGCCAGCAGTGAAGCTATCCTAACTGCTCGAGAGACCCAGTACTTC; cdr3_aa: CASSEAILTARETQYF; d_call: -; clone_size: -; j_call: TRBJ2-5; cdr3_length: 16; v_call: TRBV6-1
cdr3_nt: TGTGCCAGCAGCCAAGAGAGGGGACTACCCTCTGGAAACACCATATATTTT; cdr3_aa: CASSQERGLPSGNTIYF; d_call: -; clone_size: -; j_call: TRBJ1-3; cdr3_length: 17; v_call: TRBV4-2
cdr3_nt: TGTGCCACCAGCTCTAGCAGCCTCCTCTCCTACAATGAGCAGTTCTTC; cdr3_aa: CATSSSSLLSYNEQFF; d_call: -; clone_size: -; j_call: TRBJ2-1; cdr3_length: 16; v_call: TRBV15
cdr3_nt: TGTGCCAGCAGCTCCTCCCCCGACGCCGAGCAGTACTTC; cdr3_aa: CASSSSPDAEQYF; d_call: -; clone_size: -; j_call: TRBJ2-7; cdr3_length: 13; v_call: TRBV28
cdr3_nt: TGCGCCAGCAGCCCACCAGGACAGGACGGCTACGAGCAGTACTTC; cdr3_aa: CASSPPGQDGYEQYF; d_call: TRBD1; clone_size: -; j_call: TRBJ2-7; cdr3_length: 15; v_call: TRBV5-1
cdr3_nt: TGTGCCAGCAGCTTAAGAAGGGGGGGCTACGAGCAGTACTTC; cdr3_aa: CASSLRRGGYEQYF; d_call: -; clone_size: -; j_call: TRBJ2-7; cdr3_length: 14; v_call: TRBV11-2
cdr3_nt: TGTGCCAGCAGTTCCGCCCTCGGGGAATATGGCTACACCTTC; cdr3_aa: CASSSALGEYGYTF; d_call: -; clone_size: few; j_call: TRBJ1-2; cdr3_length: 14; v_call: TRBV7-2
cdr3_nt: TGTGCCAGCAGCAGGGGGACCGCTGACGGTGAGCAGTTCTTC; cdr3_aa: CASSRGTADGEQFF; d_call: -; clone_size: -; j_call: TRBJ2-1; cdr3_length: 14; v_call: TRBV7-3
cdr3_nt: TGCAGCGCCAGGACGGGATTAGACACTGAAGCTTTCTTT; cdr3_aa: CSARTGLDTEAFF; d_call: -; clone_size: -; j_call: TRBJ1-1; cdr3_length: 13; v_call: TRBV29-1